These T cell receptor beta chains were read from a single sample in a study of blood T cells in healthy people across ages. From the 5' RACE reads, TCRdb called clonotypes with MiXCR, one entry per CDR3 protein. Among under 800,000 distinct CDR3 sequences, approximately 43% were seen once, and the ten largest hold around a fifth. The sample taken for sequencing was blood. The source is a woman aged 60 to 75 in good health. The CDR3 runs from the conserved cysteine through the conserved F or W. D genes are given only for firm matches. Only some rows state a clone size, as once, few, many or a class for expanded clones.

clone_size j_call v_call d_call cdr3_aa cdr3_nt
few TRBJ2-3 TRBV4-3 - CASSHLRERDTQYF TGCGCCAGCAGCCACCTACGAGAGAGGGATACGCAGTATTTT
- TRBJ2-3 TRBV10-3 TRBD1 CAISEQQGVVGTDTQYF TGTGCCATCAGTGAGCAACAGGGGGTTGTGGGCACAGATACGCAGTATTTT
- TRBJ2-5 TRBV9 - CASSVYGKETQYF TGTGCCAGCAGCGTATACGGTAAAGAGACCCAGTACTTC
few TRBJ2-2 TRBV7-3 - CASSSRTGELFF TGTGCCAGCAGCTCCAGGACCGGGGAGCTGTTTTTT
many TRBJ2-7 TRBV19 TRBD2 CASRPGGDGAYEQYF TGTGCCAGTAGACCGGGAGGGGATGGCGCCTACGAGCAGTACTTC
- TRBJ1-6 TRBV7-2 TRBD1 CASSPGQGPYNSPLHF TGTGCCAGCTCCCCGGGACAGGGGCCTTATAATTCACCCCTCCACTTT
- TRBJ1-5 TRBV18 TRBD1 CASSPGQKNQPQHF TGTGCCAGCTCACCGGGACAGAAGAATCAGCCCCAGCATTTT
- TRBJ2-7 TRBV12-3/TRBV12-4 - CASSLGGLLYEQYF TGTGCCAGCAGTTTAGGGGGACTCCTATACGAGCAGTACTTC
- TRBJ1-5 TRBV12-3/TRBV12-4 - CASTRGGYYQPQHF TGTGCCAGCACTCGCGGCGGTTACTATCAGCCCCAGCATTTT
- TRBJ2-3 TRBV3-1 TRBD2 CASSPAFGREGTDTQYF TGTGCCAGCAGCCCGGCTTTCGGGCGGGAGGGCACAGATACGCAGTATTTT
- TRBJ2-5 TRBV3-1 TRBD1 CASSLYRDRVETQYF TGTGCCAGCAGCCTCTACCGGGACAGGGTGGAGACCCAGTACTTC
- TRBJ2-7 TRBV5-1 - CASSLAPRVPYEQYF TGCGCCAGCAGCTTGGCCCCCAGGGTACCTTACGAGCAGTACTTC
few TRBJ1-5 TRBV7-2 - CASSSQGMGGNQPQHF TGTGCCAGCAGCTCACAGGGAATGGGAGGCAATCAGCCCCAGCATTTT
- TRBJ2-7 TRBV9 TRBD2 CASSGGLAGEGITYEQYF TGTGCCAGCAGCGGTGGACTAGCGGGAGAGGGGATCACCTACGAGCAGTACTTC
- TRBJ2-5 TRBV12-3/TRBV12-4 - CASTLGQGQSETQYF TGTGCCAGCACCTTGGGTCAGGGGCAATCCGAGACCCAGTACTTC
- TRBJ2-3 TRBV5-1 - CASSPGQGDTDTQYF TGCGCCAGCAGTCCGGGACAAGGTGACACAGATACGCAGTATTTT
- TRBJ2-1 TRBV20-1 TRBD2 CSTETSGRALYEQFF TGCAGTACTGAAACTAGCGGGAGGGCCCTTTATGAGCAGTTCTTC
- TRBJ2-7 TRBV20-1 TRBD2 CSAPDHSGYPPGEQYF TGCAGTGCTCCCGACCATAGCGGGTATCCCCCCGGCGAGCAGTACTTC
few TRBJ2-5 TRBV4-1 - CASSQEGGVVETQYF TGCGCCAGCAGCCAAGAAGGGGGGGTAGTAGAGACCCAGTACTTC
- TRBJ2-1 TRBV24-1 - CATSGGDYNEQFF TGTGCCACCAGTGGGGGGGACTACAATGAGCAGTTCTTC
- TRBJ2-3 TRBV20-1 TRBD2 CSARRRTSGGAVELDTQYF TGCAGTGCTAGACGGCGGACTAGCGGGGGGGCCGTCGAATTAGATACGCAGTATTTT
few TRBJ2-1 TRBV5-4 - CASRLTSSYNEQFF TGTGCCAGCAGATTGACTAGCTCCTACAATGAGCAGTTCTTC
- TRBJ1-1 TRBV18 - CASSPVQGGTEAFF TGTGCCAGCTCACCCGTACAGGGTGGGACTGAAGCTTTCTTT
few TRBJ2-3 TRBV10-3 - CAISEEERLADTQYF TGTGCCATCAGTGAGGAGGAGCGTTTGGCAGATACGCAGTATTTT